This TCR beta chain appears in the sequencing data of a study of blood T cell repertoires in COVID-19. The wider study: Sources were T cells, B-cell-depleted T cells, or PBMCs; the material itself was cDNA or gDNA.

TCRdb keeps only in-frame clones here, not all; method: immunoSEQ multiplex PCR. This sample has about 150,000 clones; about 86% occur once, and the top ten carry more than 3%. The germline V gene has CDR1 MDHEN and CDR2 SYDVKM. V shed 7 bases and J 0 bases; nucleotides not matched to a gene: 11. This CDR3 contains 18 residues. The sequenced sample was peripheral blood. The V call is TRBV28, the J call TRBJ2-6, with 8 positions matching TRBD2. This receptor was identified in a woman in her 70s with acute or convalescent COVID-19. CDR3 residues: CASIRASGYLSGANVLTF. CDR3 nucleotides: TGTGCCAGCATAAGGGCTAGCGGGTACCTCTCTGGGGCCAACGTCCTGACTTTC. Using reference TRBV28 and TRBJ2-6 for the parts outside the CDR3, the full variable domain is DVKVTQSSRYLVKRTGEKVFLECVQDMDHENMFWYRQDPGLGLRLIYFSYDVKMKEKGDIPEGYSVSREKKERFSLILESASTNQTSMYLCASIRASGYLSGANVLTFGAGSRLTVL.